This entry lists 14 T cell receptor beta chains sequenced from one sample in a study of regulatory T cells in long-lasting Graves disease (dated by TCRdb to about 2021). The method was multiplex PCR. The sample was run on an Illumina HiSeq 4000. CDR3 regions were amplified by Arm-PCR with iRepertoire HTBI primers to construct TCR beta libraries. The public reads were reanalyzed by TCRdb: fastp trimming at Q25, MiXCR alignment, in-frame beta chains only. Each record represents a unique CDR3 protein, reported with the most common genes and DNA among its rows. The sample contains a few hundred thousand distinct CDR3 sequences, about an eighth of them found a single time. The ten largest make up approximately 17% of the sample. The time point label for this specimen denotes: newly diagnosed GD, antithyroid drugs for less than 3 months. For both TCR sequencing and RNA sequencing, RNA was extracted from PBMCs using TRIzol.

The data were also submitted as part of a second study, on T cells in Graves' hyperthyroidism and ophthalmopathy.

The material sequenced was peripheral blood mononuclear cells (PBMCs), taken at new diagnosis, from a patient treated with antithyroid drugs. Receptors originate from a young woman with Graves disease. Donor details come from another sample of the same person, matched by shared clones.

The V gene is TRBV10-3, the J gene TRBJ2-7; D remains ambiguous. The V end lost 6 bases, the J end lost 1 base, and 10 bases lay between the germline ends. The germline gives CDR1 ENHRY, CDR2 SYGVKD. The CDR3 loop spans 13 amino acids. This CDR3 is CAIRRSESYEQYF. As DNA, the CDR3 is TGTGCCATCAGACGATCGGAGTCCTACGAGCAGTACTTC.

Many counts were recorded for this clonotype. The V gene is TRBV7-9, the J gene TRBJ2-2, with 7 nucleotides matching TRBD1. Germline CDR1 and CDR2: SEHNR and FQNEAQ (reference sequence). Trimming at V came to 5 bases and at J to 6 bases, leaving 15 bases not matched to a gene. The CDR3 has 17 amino acids. In nucleotides, the CDR3 is TGTGCCAGCAGCGGGTACAGGGGAGCCCTTGGAGCCGGGGAGCTGTTTTTT. Translating it yields CASSGYRGALGAGELFF.

The chain joins TRBV10-3 to TRBJ2-1; 9 bases line up with TRBD1. Germline values: CDR1 ENHRY, CDR2 SYGVKD. This CDR3 spans 14 amino acids. With V trimmed by 9 bases and J by 5 bases, 8 bases remained unmatched. In DNA form, the CDR3 reads TGTGCCATTAGGACAGGGGCGAACGACAATGAGCAGTTCTTC. This sequence encodes CAIRTGANDNEQFF.

This clonotype was picked up many times. The chain is built from TRBV2 and TRBJ2-7; D unclear. There are 11 residues in the CDR3. V dropped 2 bases and J dropped 2 bases, with 1 base sitting between them. From germline, CDR1 is SNHLY and CDR2 FYNNEI. The CDR3 sequence: CASSETYEQYV. CDR3 DNA: TGTGCCAGCAGTGAAACCTACGAGCAGTACGTC.

As to this clonotype: Mismatch with germline at one junction end may stem from a read error. J is TRBJ2-1 and V is TRBV7-3; D gene ambiguous. This CDR3 spans 16 amino acids. Germline loops: CDR1 SGHTA, CDR2 FQGTGA. The CDR3: CASSLMASTTYNAQFF. In DNA, the CDR3 is TGTGCCAGCAGCTTAATGGCTAGTACCACTTACAATGCGCAGTTCTTC.

This clonotype was recorded many times. This sequence joins TRBV14 and TRBJ2-3; a possible D gene is TRBD2 (7 bases). V lost 7 bases and J 2 bases, leaving 22 bases between the germline ends. CDR3 size: 17 residues. Germline V gene data show CDR1 as SGHDN and CDR2 as FVKESK. The CDR3 nucleotides read TGTGCCAGCACCCCCACGCGGGGGCCCTCCTCCACAGATACGCAGTATTTT. It specifies CASTPTRGPSSTDTQYF. The full variable domain, in which reference TRBV14 and TRBJ2-3 provide the parts outside the CDR3, is EAGVTQFPSHSVIEKGQTVTLRCDPISGHDNLYWYRRVMGKEIKFLLHFVKESKQDESGMPNNRFLAERTGGTYSTLKVQPAELEDSGVYFCASTPTRGPSSTDTQYFGPGTRLTVL.

This clonotype was counted between two and nine times. The rearrangement uses TRBV19 and TRBJ1-1, with D uncertain. Germline V gives CDR1 LNHDA, CDR2 SQIVND (reference sequence). Trimming pared 4 bases from V and 8 bases from J, leaving 14 bases between. The CDR3 runs 13 residues. The DNA for the CDR3 is TGTGCCAGTAGTACAATGCCCACAGAAGAAGCTTTCTTT. Translated, it gives CASSTMPTEEAFF.

This clonotype was picked up many times. The chain recombines TRBV27 with TRBJ1-5; TRBD1 matches at 7 bases. Germline values: CDR1 MNHEY, CDR2 SMNVEV (reference sequence). V lost 5 bases to trimming and J lost 5 bases; unmatched junction nucleotides: 9. CDR3 length: 15 residues. CDR3 region: CASSAGTANYQPQHF. The DNA of the CDR3 is TGTGCCAGCAGTGCAGGGACAGCGAACTATCAGCCCCAGCATTTT.

This clonotype appeared a few times. The chain carries TRBV12-3 or TRBV12-4 and TRBJ2-1; 14 nucleotides agree with TRBD2. The CDR3 covers 16 residues. The J segment lost 8 bases and the V segment lost 6 bases, leaving 9 bases of the junction unmatched. The CDR3 is CASSRTSGGFLDEQFF. DNA of the CDR3: TGTGCCAGCAGCAGGACTAGCGGGGGGTTTTTAGATGAGCAGTTCTTC.

The table lists this clonotype with a few counts. CDR3 amino acids: CASSQVGLTDTQYF. The CDR3 nucleotides are TGCGCCAGCAGCCAAGTGGGACTGACAGATACGCAGTATTTT. V and J are TRBV4-3 and TRBJ2-3, with D maybe TRBD2 (6 bases). The germline CDR1 and CDR2 sequences are LGHNA and YSLEER. Trimming removed 1 base at V and 3 bases at J, with 8 bases between. This CDR3 is 14 amino acids long.

This clonotype was counted once. This CDR3 is CASSPTRFEQFF. The CDR3 bases are TGTGCCAGCAGCCCCACGAGGTTCGAGCAGTTCTTC. The rearrangement uses TRBV14 and TRBJ2-1; D uncertain. The CDR3 loop spans 12 amino acids. The V and J ends lost 4 bases and 10 bases respectively, with 11 bases between them. From germline, CDR1 is SGHDN and CDR2 FVKESK.

This clonotype has ten or more counts. V usage is TRBV6-2 or TRBV6-3 and J usage is TRBJ2-5; TRBD1 matches at 7 bases. The V segment lost 6 bases and the J segment 2 bases; nucleotides outside the gene matches: 9. Germline CDR1 and CDR2: MNHEY and SVGEGT. The length of the CDR3 is 15 residues. In nucleotides, the CDR3 is TGTGCCAGCAGCCCTGGTGCCAGGGGGCAAGAGACCCAGTACTTC. It is translated as CASSPGARGQETQYF.

In this sample, this clonotype turned up a few times. The chain combines TRBV9 with TRBJ1-5; D is undetermined. This CDR3 is built from 15 residues. Trimming cost V 0 bases and J 5 bases, with 12 bases left between them. Germline CDR1 reads SGDLS; CDR2 reads YYNGEE. The CDR3 nucleotides read TGTGCCAGCAGCGTAGCTCCACAGATGGATCAGCCCCAGCATTTT. This sequence encodes CASSVAPQMDQPQHF.

In this sample, this clonotype turned up many times. The chain is built from TRBV4-2 and TRBJ2-1; TRBD2 agrees at 13 bases. The length of the CDR3 is 16 residues. CDR1 and CDR2 from the germline V gene are LGHNA and YNFKEQ. The V segment lost 4 bases and the J segment 4 bases; nucleotides outside the gene matches: 4. The CDR3: CASSPGLAGVYNEQFF. The DNA of the CDR3 is TGTGCCAGCAGCCCCGGACTAGCGGGGGTTTACAATGAGCAGTTCTTC.